These T cell receptor beta chains were read from a single sample in a study of cytomegalovirus exposure and HLA in healthy donors. Profiling relied on immunoSEQ multiplex PCR, and the TCRdb table lists in-frame clones only, not all of them. The sample lists 100,000 to 150,000 clones; 80% to 90% were seen once. The sequenced sample consisted of PBMCs. These receptor sequences come from a man aged 45-65 years in good health and CMV-seronegative. Each CDR3 is given without its conserved first and last residue. D genes are given only for firm matches. Clone size is stated in some rows and not others, as once, few, many or a class when expanded.

D gene,clone size,J gene,V gene,CDR3 protein
NA,NA,TRBJ2-6,TRBV2,ASSTFLSGANVLT
TRBD1,NA,TRBJ1-4,TRBV5-6,ASSLVGQGHEKLF
NA,NA,TRBJ2-7,TRBV19,ASSVYSGARGYEQY
TRBD1,NA,TRBJ2-1,TRBV19,ASSILSSGTGTVEQF
NA,NA,TRBJ1-1,TRBV5-1,ASSWGRGGDTEAF
NA,NA,TRBJ1-5,TRBV6-5,ASTNGGPQH
TRBD1,once,TRBJ1-2,TRBV7-9,ASRRRDSGGYT
TRBD2,NA,TRBJ2-5,TRBV7-9,ASSPELAGGWTQY
NA,NA,TRBJ2-7,TRBV6-5,ASSYSGASYEQY
NA,NA,TRBJ2-7,TRBV5-1,ASRRDQGSYEQY
TRBD2,NA,TRBJ2-1,TRBV9,ASRGGGEQF
TRBD1,NA,TRBJ2-5,TRBV30,AWRDRGGETQY
TRBD1,once,TRBJ2-7,TRBV4-1,ASSQDTGQGLDEQY
TRBD1,NA,TRBJ1-2,TRBV5-6,ASSGAAGGIYGYT
NA,NA,TRBJ1-1,TRBV6-5,ASRRVEAF
TRBD1,NA,TRBJ1-2,TRBV19,ASSSQGQSYGYT
TRBD1,NA,TRBJ1-4,TRBV6-6,ASSYSGQGDEKLF
NA,once,TRBJ1-5,TRBV2,ASSDNRENQPQH
TRBD1,NA,TRBJ1-1,TRBV27,ASSFTGEHTEAF
TRBD2,NA,TRBJ2-3,TRBV30,AWSGLVKAGGPDTQY
TRBD2,NA,TRBJ2-1,TRBV13,ASNRRGGTYNEQF
NA,NA,TRBJ2-7,TRBV11-2,ASSLDPGYSYEQY
NA,NA,TRBJ1-2,TRBV4-1,ASSQAPGVDGYT
NA,NA,TRBJ2-5,TRBV29-1,SVGPAGWQETQY
NA,NA,TRBJ1-1,TRBV19,ASSIGSAAMNTEAF
TRBD2,NA,TRBJ2-5,TRBV5-6,ASSQRRGGLGKQETQY
TRBD1,NA,TRBJ2-1,TRBV5-1,ASSADRQGQF
TRBD2,NA,TRBJ2-7,TRBV13,ASSLGPSGYYEQY
NA,NA,TRBJ1-1,TRBV5-1,ASSSEGTEAF
NA,NA,TRBJ1-2,TRBV6-1,ASSETGNYGYT
TRBD1,NA,TRBJ2-3,TRBV18,ASSPQGAGTQY
NA,NA,TRBJ1-2,TRBV29-1,SVGGYGYT
NA,NA,TRBJ1-5,TRBV2,ASNKDGINQPQH
TRBD2,NA,TRBJ2-5,TRBV30,AWSVGQAGGQETQY
TRBD1,NA,TRBJ2-1,TRBV7-3,ASSSRRTGAYNEQF
TRBD1,few,TRBJ2-7,TRBV6-5,ASSSQRGLGEQY
NA,NA,TRBJ2-1,TRBV7-2,ASSSRVGHAEQF
NA,few,TRBJ2-7,TRBV7-2,ASSLPYYEQY
NA,NA,TRBJ2-3,TRBV12-5,ASGLRDTQY
NA,NA,TRBJ1-2,TRBV19,ASSIRRSFNYGYT
NA,NA,TRBJ1-1,TRBV7-2,ASSLAPLAVHFT